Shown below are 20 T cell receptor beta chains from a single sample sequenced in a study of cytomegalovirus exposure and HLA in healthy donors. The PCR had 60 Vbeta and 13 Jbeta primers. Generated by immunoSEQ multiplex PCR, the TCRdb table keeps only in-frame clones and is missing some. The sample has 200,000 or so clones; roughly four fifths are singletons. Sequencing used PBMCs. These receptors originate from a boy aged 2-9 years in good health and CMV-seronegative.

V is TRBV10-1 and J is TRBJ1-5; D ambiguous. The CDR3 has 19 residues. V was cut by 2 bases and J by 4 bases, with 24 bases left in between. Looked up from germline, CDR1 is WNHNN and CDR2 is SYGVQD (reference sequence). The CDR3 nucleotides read TGCGCCAGCAGTGAGGTTCGGGTAGCCACCAAAATTAAAAATCAGCCCCAGCATTTT. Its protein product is CASSEVRVATKIKNQPQHF.

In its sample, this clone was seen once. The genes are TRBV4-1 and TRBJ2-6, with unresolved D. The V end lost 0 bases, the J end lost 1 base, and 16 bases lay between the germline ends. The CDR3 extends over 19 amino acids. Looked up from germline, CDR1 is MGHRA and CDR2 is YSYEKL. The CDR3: CASSQDRNGAGSGANVLTF. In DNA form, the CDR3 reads TGCGCCAGCAGCCAAGATAGGAATGGCGCAGGATCTGGGGCCAACGTCCTGACTTTC.

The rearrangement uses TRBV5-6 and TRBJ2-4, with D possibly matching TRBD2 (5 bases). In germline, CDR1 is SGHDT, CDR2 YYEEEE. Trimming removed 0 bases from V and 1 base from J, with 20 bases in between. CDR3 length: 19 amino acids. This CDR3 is CASSLDARGLLEAKNIQYF. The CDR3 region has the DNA TGTGCCAGCAGCTTGGACGCTAGAGGGCTACTAGAGGCCAAAAACATTCAGTACTTC.

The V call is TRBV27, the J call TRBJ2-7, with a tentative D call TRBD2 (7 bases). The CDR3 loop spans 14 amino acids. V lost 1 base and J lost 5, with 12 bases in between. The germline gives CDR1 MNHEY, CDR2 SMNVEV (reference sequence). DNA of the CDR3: TGTGCCAGCAGTTTATTGGCGGGGGCCAACGAGCAGTACTTC. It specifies CASSLLAGANEQYF.

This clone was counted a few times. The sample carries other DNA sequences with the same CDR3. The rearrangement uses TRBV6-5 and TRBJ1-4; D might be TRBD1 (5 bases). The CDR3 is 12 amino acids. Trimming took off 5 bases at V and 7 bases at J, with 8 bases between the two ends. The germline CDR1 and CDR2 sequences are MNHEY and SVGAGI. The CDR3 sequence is CASSRQGEKLFF. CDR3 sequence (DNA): TGTGCCAGCAGTCGGCAGGGTGAAAAACTGTTTTTT.

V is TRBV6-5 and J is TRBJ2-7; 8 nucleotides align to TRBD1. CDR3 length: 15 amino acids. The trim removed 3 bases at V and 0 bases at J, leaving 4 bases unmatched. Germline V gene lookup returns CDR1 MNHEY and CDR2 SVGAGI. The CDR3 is CASSYDRGSSYEQYF. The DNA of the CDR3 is TGTGCCAGCAGTTATGACAGGGGCAGCTCCTACGAGCAGTACTTC.

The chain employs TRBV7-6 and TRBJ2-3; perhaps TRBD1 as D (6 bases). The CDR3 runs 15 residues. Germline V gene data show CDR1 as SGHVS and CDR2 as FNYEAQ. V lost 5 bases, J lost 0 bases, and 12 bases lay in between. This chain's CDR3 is CASSPGTSSTDTQYF. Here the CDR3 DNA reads TGTGCCAGCAGCCCCGGGACATCTAGCACAGATACGCAGTATTTT.

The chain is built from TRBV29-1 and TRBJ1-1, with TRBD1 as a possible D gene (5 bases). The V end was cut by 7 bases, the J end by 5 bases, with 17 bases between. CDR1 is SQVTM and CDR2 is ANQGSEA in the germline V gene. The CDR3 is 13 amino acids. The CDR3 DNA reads TGCAGCGCTGCCGGACAAATTAATACTGAAGCTTTCTTT. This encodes CSAAGQINTEAFF. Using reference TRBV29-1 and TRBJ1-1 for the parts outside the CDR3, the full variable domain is SAVISQKPSRDICQRGTSLTIQCQVDSQVTMMFWYRQQPGQSLTLIATANQGSEATYESGFVIDKFPISRPNLTFSTLTVSNMSPEDSSIYLCSAAGQINTEAFFGQGTRLTVV.

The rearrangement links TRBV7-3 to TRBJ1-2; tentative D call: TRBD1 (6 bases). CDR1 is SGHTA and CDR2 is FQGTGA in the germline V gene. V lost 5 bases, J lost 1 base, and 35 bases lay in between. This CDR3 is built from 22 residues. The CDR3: CASSLIRTAYSLLLTVNYGYTF. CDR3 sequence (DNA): TGTGCCAGCAGCCTAATAAGGACAGCTTATTCACTCCTACTCACGGTTAACTATGGCTACACCTTC.

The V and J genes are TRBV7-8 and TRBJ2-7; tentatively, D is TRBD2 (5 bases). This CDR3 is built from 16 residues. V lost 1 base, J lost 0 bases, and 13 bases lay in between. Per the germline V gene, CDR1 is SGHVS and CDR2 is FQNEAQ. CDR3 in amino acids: CASSLVGSGSSYEQYF. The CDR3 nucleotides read TGTGCCAGCAGCTTAGTCGGCAGTGGGAGCTCCTACGAGCAGTACTTC.

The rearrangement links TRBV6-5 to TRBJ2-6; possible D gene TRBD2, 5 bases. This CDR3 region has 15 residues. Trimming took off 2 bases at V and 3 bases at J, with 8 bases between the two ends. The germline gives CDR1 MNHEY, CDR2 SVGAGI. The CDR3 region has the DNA TGTGCCAGCAGTTACGCCGGAGGTGGGGCCAACGTCCTGACTTTC. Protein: CASSYAGGGANVLTF.

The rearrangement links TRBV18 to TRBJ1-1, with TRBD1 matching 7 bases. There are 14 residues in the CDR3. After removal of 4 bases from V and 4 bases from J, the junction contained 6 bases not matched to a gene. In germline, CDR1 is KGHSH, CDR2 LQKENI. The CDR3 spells CASSQDRDGTEAFF. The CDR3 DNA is TGTGCCAGCTCACAAGACAGGGACGGCACTGAAGCTTTCTTT.

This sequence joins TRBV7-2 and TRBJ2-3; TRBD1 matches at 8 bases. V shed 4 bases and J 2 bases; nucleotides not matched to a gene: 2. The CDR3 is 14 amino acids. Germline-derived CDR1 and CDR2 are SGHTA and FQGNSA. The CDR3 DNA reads TGTGCCAGCAGCTCGACAGGGGACACAGATACGCAGTATTTT. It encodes CASSSTGDTDTQYF.

This CDR3 reads CASSSSGGASNEQFF. CDR3 DNA sequence: TGTGCCAGCAGCTCTAGCGGGGGGGCCTCCAATGAGCAGTTCTTC. V usage is TRBV6-6 and J usage is TRBJ2-1; 12 bases align to TRBD2. CDR3 size: 15 residues. With 6 bases clipped from V and 6 bases from J, the junction kept 6 bases outside the gene matches. The germline gives CDR1 MNHNY, CDR2 SVGAGI (reference sequence).

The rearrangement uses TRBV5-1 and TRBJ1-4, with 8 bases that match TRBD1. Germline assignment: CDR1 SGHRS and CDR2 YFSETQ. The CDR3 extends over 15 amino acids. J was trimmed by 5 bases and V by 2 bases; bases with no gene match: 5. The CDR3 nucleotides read TGCGCCAGCAGCTTTGGTAGACAGGGGAATGAAAAACTGTTTTTT. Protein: CASSFGRQGNEKLFF.

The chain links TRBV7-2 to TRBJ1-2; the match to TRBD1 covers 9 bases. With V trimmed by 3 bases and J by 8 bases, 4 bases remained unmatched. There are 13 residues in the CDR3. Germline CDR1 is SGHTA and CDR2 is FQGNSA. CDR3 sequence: CASSFWTGEGYTF. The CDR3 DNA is TGTGCCAGCAGCTTCTGGACAGGGGAGGGCTACACCTTC.

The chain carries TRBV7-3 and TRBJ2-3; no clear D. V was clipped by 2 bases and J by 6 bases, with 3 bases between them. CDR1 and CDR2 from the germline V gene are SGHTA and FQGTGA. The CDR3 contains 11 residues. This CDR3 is CASSLEDTQYF. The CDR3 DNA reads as TGTGCCAGCAGCTTAGAGGATACGCAGTATTTT.

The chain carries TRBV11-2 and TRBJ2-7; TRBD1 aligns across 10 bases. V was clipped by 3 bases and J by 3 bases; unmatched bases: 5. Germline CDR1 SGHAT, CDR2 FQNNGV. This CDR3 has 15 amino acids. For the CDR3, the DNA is TGTGCCAGCAGCTTGGCGACAGGGGGCGGCTACGAGCAGTACTTC. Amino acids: CASSLATGGGYEQYF.

The CDR3 region is CASSLAVRVTEAFF. CDR3 bases: TGTGCCAGCAGCTTAGCGGTACGGGTGACTGAAGCTTTCTTT. The chain is built from TRBV7-2 and TRBJ1-1; no reliable D call. Germline assignment: CDR1 SGHTA and CDR2 FQGNSA. The ends were cut back, 0 bases at V and 5 bases at J, with 10 bases in the middle. The CDR3 sequence is 14 residues long.

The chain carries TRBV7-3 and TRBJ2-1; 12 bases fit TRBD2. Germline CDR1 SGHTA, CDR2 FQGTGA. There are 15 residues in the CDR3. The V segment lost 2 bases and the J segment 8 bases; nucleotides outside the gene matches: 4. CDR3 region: CASSLSSGGGYEQFF. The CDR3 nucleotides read TGTGCCAGCAGCTTATCTAGCGGGGGGGGCTATGAGCAGTTCTTC.